Listed here are 2 T cell receptor beta chains from one sample, sequenced in a study of beta chain features in type 1 diabetes. Their antigen targets remain unknown. What was sequenced were expressed TCRB transcripts, since all of the isolated RNA had been reverse transcribed. Assay used: immunoSEQ multiplex PCR; TCRdb lists only in-frame clones, some missing. Of around 710,000 clones listed, around 12% were seen once; the top ten hold more than 0.09%. The study's findings and limits: Across all four CD4+ subsets, people with type 1 diabetes showed modestly shorter TCRB CDR3s.

The sequenced sample consisted of naive CD4+ T cells from blood. All receptors come from a young man with type 1 diabetes.

This sequence joins TRBV9 and TRBJ1-6; 7 nucleotides line up with TRBD1. Trimming removed 6 bases from V and 6 bases from J; junction bases left unmatched: 6. The germline gives CDR1 SGDLS, CDR2 YYNGEE. This CDR3 is built from 14 residues. The CDR3 DNA reads as TGTGCCAGCACAGCCAGGGGGAGTAATTCACCCCTCCACTTT. Amino acid sequence: CASTARGSNSPLHF.

The V gene is TRBV5-8, the J gene TRBJ2-7, with D unclear. The V end lost 7 bases, the J end lost 0 bases, and 14 bases lay between the germline ends. Germline V CDR1 and CDR2: SGHTS, YDEGEE. This CDR3 is 14 amino acids long. The CDR3 region is CASPSSGPSYEQYF. CDR3 bases: TGTGCCAGCCCTTCGTCCGGTCCCTCCTACGAGCAGTACTTC.